These T cell receptor beta chains were read from a single sample in a study of human T cells and chemical hapten exposure. One entry per CDR3 protein, called by TCRdb with MiXCR from the RACE reads. The sample has 44,000 or so distinct CDR3 sequences; around 3.4% are singletons. The sequencing sample was made of whole blood. The origin of the receptors is a human donor in good health. Some clones in this sample may be carry-over from other donors' samples. Each CDR3 is given with its conserved first and last residue. The D gene is left open where the match is weak. The size of a clone is reported for some rows only, either as once, few or many, or as a class for expanded clones.

D	size	V	J	CDR3	DNA
TRBD1	many	TRBV7-9	TRBJ2-5	CASSPGTGRAETQYF	TGTGCCAGCAGCCCCGGGACAGGGAGGGCGGAGACCCAGTACTTC
TRBD2	many	TRBV3-1	TRBJ2-1	CASSPTLAGGPEQFF	TGTGCCAGCAGCCCGACACTAGCGGGAGGGCCTGAGCAGTTCTTC
-	-	TRBV5-1	TRBJ1-1	CASSPARGAEAFF	TGCGCCAGCAGCCCGGCTCGAGGGGCTGAAGCTTTCTTT
-	few	TRBV20-1	TRBJ2-1	CSAGGAGGGSHNEQFF	TGCAGTGCGGGGGGGGCTGGAGGGGGCAGCCACAATGAGCAGTTCTTC
TRBD2	many	TRBV28	TRBJ2-7	CASAERGTYYEQYF	TGTGCCAGCGCCGAGCGGGGAACCTATTACGAGCAGTACTTC
TRBD2	many	TRBV5-4	TRBJ2-1	CASSASGRMDEQFF	TGTGCCAGCAGCGCTAGCGGGAGGATGGATGAGCAGTTCTTC
TRBD2	many	TRBV4-1	TRBJ2-1	CASSRSGIPYF	TGCGCCAGCAGCCGTAGCGGGATCCCTTACTTC
-	many	TRBV11-2	TRBJ2-1	CASSLAASEQFF	TGTGCCAGCAGCTTAGCGGCTTCTGAGCAGTTCTTC
TRBD1	-	TRBV5-4	TRBJ2-2	CASSRDSQNTGELFF	TGTGCCAGCAGCCGGGACAGCCAGAACACCGGGGAGCTGTTTTTT
-	many	TRBV21-1	TRBJ2-1	CASSKFSTMSSYNEQFF	TGTGCCAGCAGCAAATTTTCAACCATGAGCTCCTACAATGAGCAGTTCTTC
-	many	TRBV6-2/TRBV6-3	TRBJ2-6	CASSYGRSGANVLTF	TGTGCCAGCAGTTACGGCCGGTCTGGGGCCAACGTCCTGACTTTC
TRBD2	many	TRBV12-3/TRBV12-4	TRBJ2-7	CASTFSGPAGGYEQYF	TGTGCCAGCACTTTCAGCGGACCAGCGGGGGGCTACGAGCAGTACTTC
-	-	TRBV5-5	TRBJ1-1	CASSLGIGTGTEAFF	TGTGCCAGCAGCTTGGGAATCGGGACGGGCACTGAAGCTTTCTTT
-	many	TRBV6-5	TRBJ2-1	CASSYRDISYNEQFF	TGTGCCAGCAGTTACCGGGACATTTCCTACAATGAGCAGTTCTTC
TRBD1	many	TRBV29-1	TRBJ2-3	CSVEDPGPDGTATDTQYF	TGCAGCGTTGAAGATCCAGGGCCCGACGGGACAGCCACAGATACGCAGTATTTT
TRBD2	many	TRBV12-3/TRBV12-4	TRBJ2-1	CASSFSGGRANEQFF	TGTGCCAGCAGTTTTAGTGGCGGGAGGGCCAATGAGCAGTTCTTC
-	few	TRBV14	TRBJ2-2	CASSQLGSGWRNTGELFF	TGTGCCAGCAGCCAATTGGGGTCCGGCTGGCGTAACACCGGGGAGCTGTTTTTT
TRBD1	many	TRBV5-6	TRBJ2-1	CASSQDRRRKFF	TGTGCCAGCAGCCAGGACAGGCGAAGAAAGTTCTTC
TRBD1	few	TRBV25-1	TRBJ2-2	CASSRPGTGASGRSGELFF	TGTGCCAGCAGTCGTCCCGGGACAGGGGCCAGCGGGAGATCCGGGGAGCTGTTTTTT
-	few	TRBV5-3	TRBJ2-7	CARSVQRDTYYEQYF	TGTGCCAGAAGCGTCCAGCGGGACACCTACTACGAGCAGTACTTC
-	few	TRBV5-4	TRBJ1-1	CASSLGSGMNTEAFF	TGTGCCAGCAGCTTGGGGTCAGGGATGAACACTGAAGCTTTCTTT
TRBD1	-	TRBV23-1	TRBJ2-7	CASSQSNGQGTYEQYF	TGCGCCAGCAGTCAATCAAACGGACAGGGTACCTACGAGCAGTACTTC
-	many	TRBV5-4	TRBJ2-7	CASSPGGGVNYEQYF	TGTGCCAGCAGCCCCGGAGGGGGAGTCAACTACGAGCAGTACTTC
-	-	TRBV29-1	TRBJ1-1	CSVEGTQATEAFF	TGCAGCGTTGAAGGCACCCAGGCGACTGAAGCTTTCTTT
TRBD2	many	TRBV24-1	TRBJ2-1	CATSDLQSGRVNNEQFF	TGTGCCACCAGTGATTTGCAAAGCGGGAGAGTTAACAATGAGCAGTTCTTC
TRBD2	many	TRBV7-6	TRBJ2-7	CASSSLAGAYGEQYF	TGTGCCAGCAGCTCTTTAGCGGGAGCCTACGGCGAGCAGTACTTC
TRBD2	many	TRBV6-5	TRBJ2-1	CASRPITSANNEQFF	TGTGCCAGCAGGCCGATCACTAGCGCCAACAATGAGCAGTTCTTC
TRBD2	many	TRBV27	TRBJ2-4	CASSGTSGSYYIQYF	TGTGCCAGCAGCGGGACTAGCGGGAGCTATTACATTCAGTACTTC
-	many	TRBV24-1	TRBJ2-1	CATSEVPRGSSYNEQFF	TGTGCCACCAGTGAGGTTCCTCGTGGGAGCTCCTACAATGAGCAGTTCTTC
TRBD2	many	TRBV20-1	TRBJ2-1	CSAPSSGRSNEQFF	TGCAGTGCTCCTTCTAGCGGGAGGAGCAATGAGCAGTTCTTC
-	many	TRBV12-3/TRBV12-4	TRBJ1-2	CASSPTVNYGYTF	TGTGCCAGCAGTCCTACGGTTAACTATGGCTACACCTTC
TRBD2	many	TRBV28	TRBJ2-3	CASSSSGLAVAADTQYF	TGTGCCAGCAGTTCCAGCGGACTAGCGGTTGCAGCAGATACGCAGTATTTT
TRBD1	many	TRBV6-1	TRBJ1-1	CASIPPGQRNTEAFF	TGTGCCAGCATTCCACCGGGACAGAGAAACACTGAAGCTTTCTTT
TRBD1	few	TRBV6-6	TRBJ1-2	CASSSGAGGTSGHRGYTF	TGTGCCAGCAGTTCCGGGGCAGGGGGGACATCAGGACATCGTGGCTACACCTTC
-	many	TRBV28	TRBJ2-6	CAGQISGANVLTF	TGTGCGGGGCAGATCTCCGGGGCCAACGTCCTGACTTTC
-	many	TRBV27	TRBJ2-5	CASPLRRRKETQYF	TGTGCCAGCCCCCTGCGGAGAAGGAAAGAGACCCAGTACTTC
-	few	TRBV23-1	TRBJ2-2	CASSRRAGELFF	TGCGCCAGCAGTCGGAGGGCCGGGGAGCTGTTTTTT
-	many	TRBV10-2	TRBJ2-1	CASRAGISYNEQFF	TGCGCCAGCAGGGCAGGCATTTCATACAATGAGCAGTTCTTC
-	many	TRBV9	TRBJ1-1	CASSPPRGATEAFF	TGTGCCAGCAGCCCGCCGCGAGGGGCCACTGAAGCTTTCTTT
-	many	TRBV29-1	TRBJ2-7	CSVVAPGREQYF	TGCAGCGTTGTCGCCCCGGGGAGAGAGCAGTACTTC
TRBD2	many	TRBV7-3	TRBJ2-3	CASSLTHRLAGGPTDTQYF	TGTGCCAGCAGCTTAACCCACAGACTAGCGGGAGGGCCGACAGATACGCAGTATTTT
-	many	TRBV7-2	TRBJ1-5	CASSLGKIRNSNQPQHF	TGTGCCAGCAGCTTAGGCAAGATCAGAAATAGCAATCAGCCCCAGCATTTT
TRBD2	many	TRBV6-1	TRBJ2-3	CASSSLAGGYIRTDTQYF	TGTGCCAGCAGTTCGTTAGCGGGAGGGTACATCCGCACAGATACGCAGTATTTT
TRBD2	many	TRBV6-6	TRBJ2-2	CASSYLFGTSGREANTGELFF	TGTGCCAGCAGTTACCTTTTTGGGACTAGCGGGAGGGAGGCGAACACCGGGGAGCTGTTTTTT
-	many	TRBV12-3/TRBV12-4	TRBJ2-7	CASSLGGTSGYEQYF	TGTGCCAGCAGTTTAGGCGGGACCAGCGGTTACGAGCAGTACTTC
-	few	TRBV5-1	TRBJ2-7	CASRPLGKQYF	TGCGCCAGCAGACCCCTGGGGAAGCAGTACTTC
-	few	TRBV29-1	TRBJ1-3	CSVEARNTIYF	TGCAGCGTTGAGGCTAGAAACACCATATATTTT
-	many	TRBV9	TRBJ1-5	CASSVDDAPNQPQHF	TGTGCCAGCAGCGTAGACGACGCCCCTAATCAGCCCCAGCATTTT
-	many	TRBV6-1	TRBJ2-7	CASSSRPLSSYEQYF	TGTGCCAGCAGTTCCCGACCCTTGAGCTCCTACGAGCAGTACTTC
TRBD2	many	TRBV18	TRBJ2-4	CASSRSSGTSNIQYF	TGTGCCAGCTCCAGATCTAGCGGGACCTCGAACATTCAGTACTTC